These 30 T cell receptor beta chains were all obtained from the same sample, sequenced in a study of identical twins (dated by TCRdb to 2016 to 2017). Library construction relied on 5' RACE. This sample was sequenced with an Illumina HiSeq 2000. TCRdb reprocessing: public reads trimmed at Q25 with fastp, clones called with MiXCR, in-frame beta chains kept. Rows merge per CDR3 protein into single entries with the most common DNA and genes. The sample table contains 690,000 or so distinct CDR3 sequences; only one count was recorded for 8% to 9% of them. Approximately 0.96% of the sample belongs to the ten largest clones. This sample was also put to use in a study of yellow fever vaccine responses in identical twins.

Material for sequencing was PBMCs. The receptors stem from a woman between 18 and 30 years old in good health.

V gene TRBV5-1 combines with J gene TRBJ2-7; 10 bases align to TRBD1. The CDR3 has 15 amino acids. The V gene's germline CDR1 is SGHRS and CDR2 YFSETQ. With 3 bases clipped from V and 3 bases from J, the junction kept 6 bases outside the gene matches. The CDR3 DNA reads TGCGCCAGCAGCTCGTCGGGACAGGGGTTCTACGAGCAGTACTTC. Protein product: CASSSSGQGFYEQYF.

In its sample, this clonotype was seen a few times. The chain links TRBV12-3 or TRBV12-4 to TRBJ2-7, with 9 bases that match TRBD2. The ends lost 3 bases at V and 0 bases at J; junction bases unmatched: 12. This CDR3 spans 18 amino acids. CDR3: CASSLSWGSSGSSYEQYF. The CDR3, as DNA: TGTGCCAGCAGTTTGTCTTGGGGTAGTAGCGGGAGCTCCTACGAGCAGTACTTC.

This clonotype was seen ten or more times. This sequence joins TRBV7-9 and TRBJ1-6; D may be TRBD1 (6 bases). Trimming left V 5 bases short and J 6 bases short, with 11 bases between. This CDR3 has 14 amino acids. Germline-derived CDR1 and CDR2 are SEHNR and FQNEAQ (reference sequence). This CDR3 reads CASSLGQRNSPLHF. CDR3 bases: TGTGCCAGCAGCCTAGGACAGCGTAATTCACCCCTCCACTTT.

In the case of this clonotype: At one boundary the junction diverges from the germline segment, which might be a read error. The V and J genes are TRBV18 and TRBJ2-2, with a possible D match to TRBD2 (6 bases). Germline values: CDR1 KGHSH, CDR2 LQKENI. This CDR3 spans 15 amino acids. CDR3 sequence (DNA): TGTGCCAGCTCGGACGCTCTAGCGAACCCCGGGGAGCTGTTTTTT. It is translated as CASSDALANPGELFF.

There are a few counts of this clonotype. The V gene is TRBV20-1, the J gene TRBJ2-1; D unclear. Germline V gene data show CDR1 as DFQATT and CDR2 as SNEGSKA (reference sequence). The CDR3 sequence is 14 residues long. V lost 3 bases to trimming and J lost 0 bases, with 9 bases between them. The CDR3 protein is CSASGYSSYNEQFF. CDR3 coding DNA: TGCAGTGCTAGCGGATATAGCTCCTACAATGAGCAGTTCTTC.

The genes are TRBV5-1 and TRBJ2-3; D perhaps matches TRBD2 (5 bases). V gave up 4 bases and J gave up 2 bases, with 17 bases separating them. Germline values: CDR1 SGHRS, CDR2 YFSETQ. The length of the CDR3 is 16 residues. The CDR3 region is CASSRGLGPDTDTQYF. The CDR3 DNA reads as TGCGCCAGCAGCAGAGGACTCGGGCCGGACACAGATACGCAGTATTTT.

The genes are TRBV2 and TRBJ2-7; D is undetermined. Germline assignment: CDR1 SNHLY and CDR2 FYNNEI. Trimming removed 2 bases from V and 7 bases from J, with 9 bases in between. The CDR3 contains 12 residues. The CDR3 nucleotides read TGTGCCAGCAGTGAATGGGGTGGGGAGCAGTACTTC. Translation gives CASSEWGGEQYF.

This clonotype has just a few counts. This chain uses TRBV4-1 with TRBJ1-5; maybe TRBD1 (5 bases). Germline CDR1 MGHRA, CDR2 YSYEKL. The CDR3 has 16 residues. V lost 1 base and J 6 bases, leaving 16 bases between the germline ends. CDR3 residues: CASSQGVWVRGQPQHF. CDR3 coding DNA: TGCGCCAGCAGCCAAGGAGTTTGGGTGAGGGGTCAGCCCCAGCATTTT.

This clonotype was seen ten or more times. The V call is TRBV20-1, the J call TRBJ2-2; D is perhaps TRBD1 (6 bases). CDR1 DFQATT and CDR2 SNEGSKA come from the germline V gene (reference sequence). The CDR3 sequence is 19 residues long. V was clipped by 1 base and J by 2 bases, with 23 bases between them. Here the CDR3 DNA reads TGCAGTGCTAGAGGCCCCAGCTCCTTTTCAGGGGCAAACACCGGGGAGCTGTTTTTT. Encoded protein: CSARGPSSFSGANTGELFF.

CDR3: CASSLNPQPSSYNEQFF. CDR3 sequence (DNA): TGTGCCAGCAGCTTAAATCCGCAACCGAGCTCCTACAATGAGCAGTTCTTC. The rearrangement uses TRBV7-3 and TRBJ2-1; no reliable D call. The CDR3 has 17 amino acids. Germline CDR1 is SGHTA and CDR2 is FQGTGA. Trimming took off 1 base at V and 0 bases at J, with 13 bases between the two ends.

This clonotype was recorded many times. The V and J genes are TRBV12-3 or TRBV12-4 and TRBJ1-1; unclear D gene. V was clipped by 6 bases and J by 5 bases, with 7 bases between them. The CDR3 extends over 11 amino acids. The CDR3 reads CASRVKTEAFF. The DNA for the CDR3 is TGTGCCAGCAGGGTAAAGACTGAAGCTTTCTTT.

This clonotype was seen ten or more times. The chain uses TRBV20-1 and TRBJ2-1, with 8 bases lining up with TRBD2. V lost 6 bases and J lost 6; bases outside the gene matches: 7. The CDR3 consists of 13 residues. Per germline, CDR1 DFQATT and CDR2 SNEGSKA (reference sequence). The CDR3 DNA follows: TGCAGTGCCCCGGTACTAGCGGCCAATGAGCAGTTCTTC. Its translation is CSAPVLAANEQFF.

This clonotype appeared many times. This chain connects TRBV5-1 to TRBJ2-1; 11 bases are shared with TRBD2. Per germline, CDR1 SGHRS and CDR2 YFSETQ. V gave up 2 bases and J gave up 8 bases; unmatched junction bases: 12. The CDR3 is 17 amino acids. The CDR3 is CASSLGLAGLSTHEQFF. Written as DNA, the CDR3 is TGCGCCAGCAGCTTAGGACTAGCGGGCCTCTCAACACATGAGCAGTTCTTC. Supplemented by reference TRBV5-1 and TRBJ2-1, the full variable domain reads KAGVTQTPRYLIKTRGQQVTLSCSPISGHRSVSWYQQTPGQGLQFLFEYFSETQRNKGNFPGRFSGRQFSNSRSEMNVSTLELGDSALYLCASSLGLAGLSTHEQFFGPGTRLTVL.

V usage is TRBV18 and J usage is TRBJ2-5; 10 nucleotides agree with TRBD1. Germline CDR1 is KGHSH and CDR2 is LQKENI. The ends lost 2 bases at V and 5 bases at J; junction bases unmatched: 5. This CDR3 is built from 15 residues. The CDR3 sequence is CASSPVTGGDETQYF. The DNA of the CDR3 is TGTGCCAGCTCACCAGTGACAGGGGGCGATGAGACCCAGTACTTC.

The table lists this clonotype with a few counts. The rearrangement joins TRBV27 to TRBJ2-5, with 7 bases lining up with TRBD2. The CDR3 has 16 residues. V was clipped by 2 bases and J by 5 bases; unmatched bases: 11. CDR1 and CDR2 from the germline V gene are MNHEY and SMNVEV (reference sequence). The CDR3 bases are TGTGCCAGCAGTTTAAATGGACTAGGGACCCGGGAGACCCAGTACTTC. Its protein product is CASSLNGLGTRETQYF.

This clonotype was seen at least ten times. The V and J genes are TRBV7-9 and TRBJ1-6; D gene unclear. V was trimmed by 5 bases and J by 0 bases, leaving 8 bases between them. Germline loops: CDR1 SEHNR, CDR2 FQNEAQ (reference sequence). This CDR3 has 15 residues. The CDR3 spells CASSPPSSYNSPLHF. DNA of the CDR3: TGTGCCAGCAGCCCACCTAGCTCCTATAATTCACCCCTCCACTTT. Together with reference TRBV7-9 and TRBJ1-6, the CDR3 gives the full variable domain: DTGVSQNPRHKITKRGQNVTFRCDPISEHNRLYWYRQTLGQGPEFLTYFQNEAQLEKSRLLSDRFSAERPKGSFSTLEIQRTEQGDSAMYLCASSPPSSYNSPLHFGNGTRLTVT.

This chain connects TRBV6-2 or TRBV6-3 to TRBJ2-7; D possibly corresponds to TRBD2 (6 bases). CDR1 and CDR2 (germline): MNHEY, SVGEGT. V lost 0 bases and J 2 bases, leaving 14 bases between the germline ends. The CDR3 runs to 16 residues. This CDR3 reads CASSYSLRGWPYEQYF. CDR3 DNA: TGTGCCAGCAGTTACTCGTTGCGGGGATGGCCCTACGAGCAGTACTTC.

This clonotype was seen more than once but under ten times. The chain employs TRBV27 and TRBJ2-7, with 9 bases matching TRBD1. J lost 0 bases, V lost 5 bases, and 20 bases had no gene match. Per the germline V gene, CDR1 is MNHEY and CDR2 is SMNVEV (reference sequence). The CDR3 consists of 20 residues. The CDR3 loop is CASSGEANTGGLDLSYEQYF. CDR3 nucleotides: TGTGCCAGCAGTGGGGAAGCGAACACAGGGGGCTTAGATCTCTCCTACGAGCAGTACTTC.

This clonotype was counted many times. The gene calls are TRBV6-1 and TRBJ2-6; 9 bases align to TRBD1. V lost 6 bases, J lost 2 bases, and 14 bases stayed unmatched. Germline V gene lookup returns CDR1 MNHNS and CDR2 SASEGT. The CDR3 is 19 amino acids. CDR3 sequence reads: CASRQFPGTGTAGANVLTF. CDR3 nucleotides: TGTGCCAGCAGACAATTTCCCGGGACAGGGACTGCTGGGGCCAACGTCCTGACTTTC.

This clonotype was seen ten or more times. The chain is built from TRBV5-6 and TRBJ2-1; D gene unclear. The ends were cut back, 2 bases at V and 0 bases at J, with 9 bases in the middle. CDR3 length: 15 amino acids. Germline assignment: CDR1 SGHDT and CDR2 YYEEEE. The CDR3 DNA reads as TGTGCCAGCAGCTTCCCTAGTCACTCCTACAATGAGCAGTTCTTC. Protein sequence: CASSFPSHSYNEQFF.

This clonotype was seen ten or more times. This chain connects TRBV5-1 to TRBJ2-4; 11 nucleotides align to TRBD2. Germline V gives CDR1 SGHRS, CDR2 YFSETQ. V was clipped by 0 bases and J by 6 bases; unmatched bases: 2. The length of the CDR3 is 15 residues. This chain's CDR3 is CASSLEGTSGNIQYF. The CDR3 coding sequence is TGCGCCAGCAGCTTGGAAGGGACTAGCGGAAACATTCAGTACTTC.

The chain uses TRBV12-3 or TRBV12-4 and TRBJ2-3, with TRBD1 matching over 9 bases. The trim removed 6 bases at V and 4 bases at J, leaving 2 bases unmatched. The CDR3 runs to 13 residues. The CDR3 loop is CASRRTGADTQYF. The CDR3, as DNA: TGTGCCAGCAGGCGGACAGGGGCAGATACGCAGTATTTT.

The chain couples TRBV12-3 or TRBV12-4 to TRBJ2-7, with D uncertain. Trimming pared 6 bases from V and 5 bases from J, leaving 14 bases between. The CDR3 loop spans 13 amino acids. The CDR3 region is CASRLQHIDEQYF. CDR3 nucleotide sequence: TGTGCCAGCAGATTACAGCACATCGACGAGCAGTACTTC.

This clonotype was observed at least ten times. V gene TRBV5-1 combines with J gene TRBJ2-3; 8 bases are a match to TRBD1. The V segment lost 3 bases and the J segment 1 base; nucleotides outside the gene matches: 7. The CDR3 has 16 amino acids. The V gene's germline CDR1 is SGHRS and CDR2 YFSETQ. CDR3 residues: CASSSDRARGTDTQYF. The CDR3 DNA follows: TGCGCCAGCAGCTCGGACAGGGCGAGGGGCACAGATACGCAGTATTTT.

This clonotype was detected many times. The chain uses TRBV9 and TRBJ2-1, with D perhaps given as TRBD1 or TRBD2 (5 bases each). The ends were cut back, 0 bases at V and 0 bases at J, with 7 bases in the middle. The V gene's germline CDR1 is SGDLS and CDR2 YYNGEE. The CDR3 covers 15 residues. CDR3 nucleotide sequence: TGTGCCAGCAGCGTAGGTGGGGGCTCCTACAATGAGCAGTTCTTC. This codes for CASSVGGGSYNEQFF.

This clonotype was detected a few times. The chain links TRBV11-3 to TRBJ2-1, with unresolved D. This CDR3 spans 11 amino acids. Germline V CDR1 and CDR2: SGHNT, YENEEA. V was clipped by 2 bases and J by 9 bases, with 5 bases between them. CDR3 amino acids: CASSLNAEQFF. CDR3 nucleotide sequence: TGTGCCAGCAGCTTAAATGCTGAGCAGTTCTTC.

The chain has TRBV11-3 and TRBJ2-2; no reliable D call. CDR1 and CDR2 (germline): SGHNT, YENEEA. V lost 3 bases and J lost 0, with 11 bases in between. The CDR3 has 16 amino acids. CDR3: CASSFLRGANTGELFF. CDR3 DNA sequence: TGTGCCAGCAGCTTTTTACGCGGCGCGAACACCGGGGAGCTGTTTTTT.

This clonotype was detected only a few times. CDR3 region: CASSPELAGVSGGQFF. The CDR3 nucleotides read TGTGCCAGCAGCCCAGAACTAGCGGGGGTATCTGGTGGGCAGTTCTTC. The chain couples TRBV4-2 to TRBJ2-1; 11 bases align to TRBD2. Germline trimming cut 4 bases from V and 12 bases from J; bases unmatched to any gene: 14. The V gene's germline CDR1 is LGHNA and CDR2 YNFKEQ. This CDR3 comprises 16 residues.

The V and J genes are TRBV7-2 and TRBJ2-7, with D possibly TRBD2 on 5 matching bases. The germline V gene encodes CDR1 SGHTA and CDR2 FQGNSA. This CDR3 has 13 residues. The ends were cut back, 5 bases at V and 5 bases at J, with 13 bases in the middle. The CDR3 spells CASSLRVTDEQYF. The CDR3 coding sequence is TGTGCCAGCAGCCTGAGGGTCACGGACGAGCAGTACTTC. Combining the CDR3 with reference TRBV7-2 and TRBJ2-7 gives the whole variable domain GAGVSQSPSNKVTEKGKDVELRCDPISGHTALYWYRQSLGQGLEFLIYFQGNSAPDKSGLPSDRFSAERTGGSVSTLTIQRTQQEDSAVYLCASSLRVTDEQYFGPGTRLTVT.

The gene calls are TRBV27 and TRBJ2-3; TRBD2 might be the D (5 bases). CDR3 size: 16 residues. V lost 0 bases to trimming and J lost 0 bases, with 10 bases between them. Germline-derived CDR1 and CDR2 are MNHEY and SMNVEV (reference sequence). For the CDR3, the DNA is TGTGCCAGCAGTTTATCGCTAGCTCGTAGCACAGATACGCAGTATTTT. It specifies CASSLSLARSTDTQYF.